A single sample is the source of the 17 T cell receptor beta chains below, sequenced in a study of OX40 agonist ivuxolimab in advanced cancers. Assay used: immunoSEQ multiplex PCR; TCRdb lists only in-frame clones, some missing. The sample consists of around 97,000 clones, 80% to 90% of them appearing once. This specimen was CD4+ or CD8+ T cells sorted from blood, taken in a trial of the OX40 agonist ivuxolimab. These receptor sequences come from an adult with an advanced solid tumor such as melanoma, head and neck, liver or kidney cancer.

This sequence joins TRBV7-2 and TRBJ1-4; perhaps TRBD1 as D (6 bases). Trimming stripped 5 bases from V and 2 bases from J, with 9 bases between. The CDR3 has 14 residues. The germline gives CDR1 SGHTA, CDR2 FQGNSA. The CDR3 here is CASSPQGTNEKLFF. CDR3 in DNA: TGTGCCAGCAGCCCCCAGGGGACTAATGAAAAACTGTTTTTT.

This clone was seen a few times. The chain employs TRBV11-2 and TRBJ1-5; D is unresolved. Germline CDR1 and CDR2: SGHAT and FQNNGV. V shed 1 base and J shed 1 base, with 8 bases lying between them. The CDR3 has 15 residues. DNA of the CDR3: TGTGCCAGCAGCTTAGGGGAGATCAGCAATCAGCCCCAGCATTTT. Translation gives CASSLGEISNQPQHF.

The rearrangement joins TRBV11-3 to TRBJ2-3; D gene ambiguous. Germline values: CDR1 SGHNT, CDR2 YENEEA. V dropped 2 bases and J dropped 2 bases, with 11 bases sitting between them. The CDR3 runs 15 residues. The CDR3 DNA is TGTGCCAGCAGCTTATGGGATATTGTCACAGATACGCAGTATTTT. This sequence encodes CASSLWDIVTDTQYF.

CDR3 nucleotide sequence: TGTGCCAGTAGCGGACAGGGGCTCTTCGGTGGCTACACCTTC. Translating gives CASSGQGLFGGYTF. This chain connects TRBV19 to TRBJ1-2, with 9 bases aligning to TRBD1. This CDR3 spans 14 amino acids. V lost 6 bases, J lost 7 bases, and 9 bases stayed unmatched. The germline V gene encodes CDR1 LNHDA and CDR2 SQIVND (reference sequence). The variable domain in full, with the rest retrieved from reference TRBV19 and TRBJ1-2, is DGGITQSPKYLFRKEGQNVTLSCEQNLNHDAMYWYRQDPGQGLRLIYYSQIVNDFQKGDIAEGYSVSREKKESFPLTVTSAQKNPTAFYLCASSGQGLFGGYTFGSGTRLTVV.

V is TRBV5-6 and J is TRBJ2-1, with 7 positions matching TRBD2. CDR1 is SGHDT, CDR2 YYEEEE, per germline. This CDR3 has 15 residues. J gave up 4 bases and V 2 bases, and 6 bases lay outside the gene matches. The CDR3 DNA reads TGTGCCAGCAGCTTCAGACTAGCAGGGTACAATGAGCAGTTCTTC. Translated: CASSFRLAGYNEQFF. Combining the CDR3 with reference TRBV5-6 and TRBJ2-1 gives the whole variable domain DAGVTQSPTHLIKTRGQQVTLRCSPKSGHDTVSWYQQALGQGPQFIFQYYEEEERQRGNFPDRFSGHQFPNYSSELNVNALLLGDSALYLCASSFRLAGYNEQFFGPGTRLTVL.

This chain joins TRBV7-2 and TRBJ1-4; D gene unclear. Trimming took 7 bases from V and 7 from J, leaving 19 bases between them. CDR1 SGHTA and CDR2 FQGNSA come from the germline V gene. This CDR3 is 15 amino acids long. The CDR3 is CASTFGRSRAEKLFF. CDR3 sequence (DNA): TGTGCCAGCACCTTTGGAAGGTCACGGGCTGAAAAACTGTTTTTT.

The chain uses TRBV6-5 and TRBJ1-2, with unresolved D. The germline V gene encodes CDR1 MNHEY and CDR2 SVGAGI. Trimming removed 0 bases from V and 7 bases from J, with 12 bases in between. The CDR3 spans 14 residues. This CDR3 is CASSYSTAPSGYTF. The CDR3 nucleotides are TGTGCCAGCAGTTACTCGACGGCACCCTCTGGCTACACCTTC.

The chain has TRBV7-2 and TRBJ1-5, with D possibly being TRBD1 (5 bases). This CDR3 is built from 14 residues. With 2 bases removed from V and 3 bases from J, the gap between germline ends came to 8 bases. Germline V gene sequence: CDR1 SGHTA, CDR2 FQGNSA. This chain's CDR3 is CASSLWGVNQPQHF. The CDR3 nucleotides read TGTGCCAGCAGCTTATGGGGGGTCAATCAGCCCCAGCATTTT.

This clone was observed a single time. The CDR3, as DNA: TGCGCCAGCAGCTTCCCCGGGACAGCCAACTACGAGCAGTACTTC. Its translation is CASSFPGTANYEQYF. The chain carries TRBV10-2 and TRBJ2-7; 7 bases agree with TRBD1. The CDR3 is 15 residues long. Looked up from germline, CDR1 is WSHSY and CDR2 is SAAADI. V dropped 6 bases and J dropped 3; count of bases not matched to a gene: 11.

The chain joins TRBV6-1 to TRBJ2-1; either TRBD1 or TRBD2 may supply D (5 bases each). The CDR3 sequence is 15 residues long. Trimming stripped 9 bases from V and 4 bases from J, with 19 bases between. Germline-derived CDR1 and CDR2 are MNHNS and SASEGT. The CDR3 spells CASKPGPSKYNEQFF. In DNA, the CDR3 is TGTGCCAGTAAACCGGGACCCTCGAAATACAATGAGCAGTTCTTC.

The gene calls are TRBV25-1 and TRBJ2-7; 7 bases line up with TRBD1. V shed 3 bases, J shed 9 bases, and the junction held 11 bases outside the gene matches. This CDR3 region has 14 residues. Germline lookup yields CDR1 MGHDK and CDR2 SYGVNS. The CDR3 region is CASSEIDRVGRQYF. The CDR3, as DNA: TGTGCCAGCAGTGAGATCGACAGGGTCGGAAGGCAGTACTTC.

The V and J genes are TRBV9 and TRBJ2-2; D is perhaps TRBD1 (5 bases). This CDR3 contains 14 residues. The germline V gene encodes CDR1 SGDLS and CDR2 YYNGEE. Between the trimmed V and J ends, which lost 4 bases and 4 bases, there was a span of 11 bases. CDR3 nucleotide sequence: TGTGCCAGCAGCACAGGCATCCCCACCGGGGAGCTGTTTTTT. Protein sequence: CASSTGIPTGELFF.

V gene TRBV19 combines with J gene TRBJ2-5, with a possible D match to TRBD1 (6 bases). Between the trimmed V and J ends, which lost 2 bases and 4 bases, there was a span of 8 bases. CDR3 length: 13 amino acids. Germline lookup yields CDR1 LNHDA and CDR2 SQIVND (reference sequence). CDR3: CASSIQDRETQYF. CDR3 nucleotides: TGTGCCAGTAGTATACAGGACAGAGAGACCCAGTACTTC.

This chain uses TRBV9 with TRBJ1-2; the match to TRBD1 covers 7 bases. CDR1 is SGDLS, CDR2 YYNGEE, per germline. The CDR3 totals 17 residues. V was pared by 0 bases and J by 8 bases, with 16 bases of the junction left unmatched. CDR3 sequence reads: CASSVEPSAQGGGGYTF. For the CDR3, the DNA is TGTGCCAGCAGCGTAGAGCCATCAGCCCAGGGGGGCGGCGGCTACACCTTC.

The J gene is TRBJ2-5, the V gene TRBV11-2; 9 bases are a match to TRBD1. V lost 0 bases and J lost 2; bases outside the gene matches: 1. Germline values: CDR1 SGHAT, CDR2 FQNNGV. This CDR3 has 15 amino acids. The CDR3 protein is CASSLEGTGQETQYF. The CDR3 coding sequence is TGTGCCAGCAGCTTAGAAGGGACAGGGCAAGAGACCCAGTACTTC.

The CDR3 DNA is TGTGCCATCGGTGGACCAAGCACAGATACGCAGTATTTT. Its protein product is CAIGGPSTDTQYF. The V call is TRBV10-3, the J call TRBJ2-3; D not resolved. Germline V gene data show CDR1 as ENHRY and CDR2 as SYGVKD. Trimming pared 8 bases from V and 0 bases from J, leaving 9 bases between. The CDR3 totals 13 residues.

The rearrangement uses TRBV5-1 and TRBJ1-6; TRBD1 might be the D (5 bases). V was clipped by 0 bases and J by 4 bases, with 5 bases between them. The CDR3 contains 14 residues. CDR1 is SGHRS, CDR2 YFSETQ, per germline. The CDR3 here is CASSLGTYNSPLHF. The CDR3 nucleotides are TGCGCCAGCAGCTTGGGGACATATAATTCACCCCTCCACTTT.